The T cell receptor (beta chain) under discussion was sequenced for a study of T cell clones after liver transplantation. Produced via immunoSEQ multiplex PCR; TCRdb's table is partial and in-frame only. The sample shows more than 75,000 clones, roughly 85% of them seen only once. Germline CDR1 MNHNS, CDR2 SASEGT. This CDR3 contains 14 residues. J lost 2 bases, V lost 5 bases, and 5 bases had no gene match. The rearrangement joins TRBV6-1 to TRBJ2-7, with 8 bases fitting TRBD1. This receptor was obtained from a human patient who received a liver transplant. Some T cells may be the graft donor's. The source material was CD4+ T cells from blood, sampled around 45 months after liver transplant. The CDR3 reads CASSNARGPYEQYF. The CDR3, as DNA: TGTGCCAGCAGTAACGCCAGGGGGCCCTACGAGCAGTACTTC.